This TCR beta chain originates from a study of breast tumors, draining lymph nodes, adjacent tissues. General observations from the study: Most tumor T cells seemingly derive from lymph node, then expand in tumor. Data only fit, rather than demonstrated, lymph node origin of most tumor T cells. Luminal-like breast cancer showed significantly higher tumor–nontumor repertoire similarity than basal-like. Compared with lymph nodes, tumors were less diverse; compared with nontumor tissue, more.

In this sample, this clonotype turned up many times. Antigen: not known. Axillary draining lymph nodes of breast cancer patients supplied the node samples. V gave up 4 bases and J gave up 4 bases; unmatched junction bases: 7. The length of the CDR3 is 14 residues. Germline CDR1 and CDR2: SGHAT and FQDESV (reference sequence). TCRdb processed the multiplex PCR reads anew with MiXCR; each CDR3 protein has one entry. The sample has fewer than 150,000 distinct CDR3 sequences, around 21% seen once; the top ten hold 2.2%. The rearrangement links TRBV11-1 to TRBJ2-7; 7 nucleotides match TRBD2. This TCR derives from a female donor with breast cancer. Some clones in this sample may be carry-over from other donors' samples. The sequenced sample consisted of axillary lymph node tissue. CDR3 amino acids: CASSSWAGVYEQYF. CDR3 sequence (DNA): TGTGCCAGCAGCTCGTGGGCGGGAGTTTACGAGCAGTACTTC.